This TCR beta chain is from a study of T-cell reconstitution after alpha-beta-depleted transplantation in children. This CDR3 region has 12 residues. The ends were cut back, 5 bases at V and 1 base at J, with 5 bases in the middle. The TCRbeta library incorporated unique molecular identifiers. TCRdb reanalysed the PCR reads using MiXCR and keeps one entry per CDR3 protein. The data contain hundreds of thousands of distinct CDR3 sequences, 30% to 35% of them singletons. The clonotype originates from a human donor who donated a stem cell graft to a child with aplastic anemia. The chain carries TRBV12-3 or TRBV12-4 and TRBJ1-1; D ambiguous. The sequencing here drew on PBMCs from the stem cell graft donor, taken from the stem cell graft. CDR3: CASSGQNTEAFF. The DNA of the CDR3 is TGTGCCAGCAGTGGCCAGAACACTGAAGCTTTCTTT.